The next 24 T cell receptor beta chains were all read from a single sample in a study of metastatic and nonmetastatic thyroid tumors. MiXCR was used by TCRdb to re-call the PCR reads. The data show around 20,000 clones, with under 30% seen just once and about 70% held by the top ten. No patient received treatment before thyroid surgery. Sequencing input: blood. These receptors were taken from a male donor with papillary thyroid cancer or a benign thyroid nodule (not recorded which). Some clones in this sample may be carry-over from other donors' samples.

Note on this clone: Given a much more abundant clone one base away, this may be a read error. The genes are TRBV5-1 and TRBJ2-3, with unresolved D. Trimming took 0 bases from V and 3 from J, leaving 11 bases between them. CDR3 length: 15 amino acids. Germline lookup yields CDR1 SGHRS and CDR2 YFSETQ. The DNA for the CDR3 is TGCGCCAGCAGCTTGGGGTACCCACCTACAGATACGCAGTATTTT. Its translation: CASSLGYPPTDTQYF. Looking up the rest from reference TRBV5-1 and TRBJ2-3 gives the full variable domain: KAGVTQTPRYLIKTRGQQVTLSCSPISGHRSVSWYQQTPGQGLQFLFEYFSETQRNKGNFPGRFSGRQFSNSRSEMNVSTLELGDSALYLCASSLGYPPTDTQYFGPGTRLTVL.

The chain couples TRBV7-6 to TRBJ2-7, with D possibly being TRBD1 or TRBD2 (5 bases each). The germline gives CDR1 SGHVS, CDR2 FNYEAQ. The germline V and J ends were trimmed by 1 base and 5 bases, with 12 bases remaining between them. The CDR3 runs to 14 residues. The CDR3 reads CASSLEAGTHEQYF. The CDR3 coding sequence is TGTGCCAGCAGCTTAGAGGCAGGGACCCACGAGCAGTACTTC.

The table lists this clone with many counts. The chain uses TRBV10-2 and TRBJ2-2, with D perhaps matching TRBD2 (5 bases). The CDR3 runs 17 residues. The germline CDR1 and CDR2 sequences are WSHSY and SAAADI. The V and J ends lost 5 bases and 5 bases respectively, with 21 bases between them. The CDR3 protein is CASSPRGLGSGTGELFF. DNA for the CDR3: TGCGCCAGCAGTCCCAGAGGGTTGGGGAGTGGGACCGGGGAGCTGTTTTTT.

J is TRBJ2-7 and V is TRBV7-9; D is uncertain. The CDR3 extends over 12 amino acids. The germline V gene has CDR1 SEHNR and CDR2 FQNEAQ (reference sequence). V was pared by 1 base and J by 8 bases, with 9 bases between. CDR3 region: CASSLGVTQQYF. Written as DNA, the CDR3 is TGTGCCAGCAGCTTAGGGGTGACGCAGCAGTACTTC.

This clone was detected ten times or more. This chain uses TRBV11-2 with TRBJ2-5; possibly TRBD2 for D (7 bases). V was cut by 8 bases and J by 5 bases, with 15 bases left in between. CDR1 SGHAT and CDR2 FQNNGV come from the germline V gene. The CDR3 runs to 13 residues. CDR3 coding DNA: TGTGCCAGCCGATTGGGGGGGGCCGAGACCCAGTACTTC. Amino acids: CASRLGGAETQYF.

This rearrangement joins TRBV2 to TRBJ2-5; D unclear. Germline assignment: CDR1 SNHLY and CDR2 FYNNEI. The CDR3 is made up of 13 amino acids. The V gene lost 4 bases and the J gene lost 5 bases, with 11 bases spanning the gap. CDR3 in DNA: TGTGCCAGCAGTGCCTTGCACCGGGAGACCCAGTACTTC. Translation: CASSALHRETQYF.

This clone appeared many times. J is TRBJ2-6 and V is TRBV4-2, with TRBD1 identical over 8 bases. Germline trimming cut 4 bases from V and 0 bases from J; bases unmatched to any gene: 8. Germline CDR1 and CDR2: LGHNA and YNFKEQ. CDR3 length equals 18 residues. The DNA for the CDR3 is TGTGCCAGCAGCCTAAGACAGGGGAAAAGCTCTGGGGCCAACGTCCTGACTTTC. Translated: CASSLRQGKSSGANVLTF.

A note on this clone: A junction boundary mismatches the germline segment, possibly from a read error. The chain links TRBV20-1 to TRBJ1-2, with D possibly TRBD1 on 5 matching bases. The CDR3 has 10 amino acids. Germline CDR1 reads DFQATT; CDR2 reads SNEGSKA (reference sequence). The CDR3 sequence is CRTGDYVYTF. The CDR3 bases are TGCAGGACGGGGGACTATGTCTACACCTTC.

The table lists this clone with many counts. The sample carries other DNA sequences with the same CDR3. The chain uses TRBV6-1 and TRBJ2-3, with a possible D match to TRBD2 (9 bases). The germline V gene has CDR1 MNHNS and CDR2 SASEGT. The V gene lost 4 bases and the J gene lost 1 base, with 15 bases spanning the gap. The CDR3 is made up of 16 amino acids. CDR3 DNA sequence: TGTGCCAGCAGTGCCCTAGCGGGACAGGGCACAGATACGCAGTATTTT. This codes for CASSALAGQGTDTQYF.

Worth noting for this clone: Likely a read error: the CDR3 ends without its conserved phenylalanine or tryptophan. This chain joins TRBV24-1 and TRBJ2-1, with 7 bases matching TRBD1. There are 17 residues in the CDR3. CDR1 is KGHDR, CDR2 SFDVKD, per germline. V shed 8 bases, J shed 0 bases, and the junction held 12 bases outside the gene matches. Written as DNA, the CDR3 is TGTGCCACCAAGGGGACAGCCGCCGGATCCTCCTACAATGAGCAGTTCTCC. Translation: CATKGTAAGSSYNEQFS.

This clone has ten or more counts. This chain joins TRBV10-1 and TRBJ2-1, with 9 bases aligning to TRBD2. This CDR3 is built from 12 residues. Germline CDR1 WNHNN, CDR2 SYGVQD (reference sequence). J was trimmed by 13 bases and V by 5 bases; bases with no gene match: 6. This CDR3 reads CASSLAGRTQFF. As DNA, the CDR3 is TGCGCCAGCAGTCTAGCGGGACGGACCCAGTTCTTC.

This clone has at least ten counts. The rearrangement links TRBV15 to TRBJ2-7; 8 nucleotides align to TRBD1. V shed 7 bases, J shed 9 bases, and the junction held 17 bases outside the gene matches. The CDR3 length is 15 residues. Per germline, CDR1 LNHNV and CDR2 YYDKDF (reference sequence). CDR3 in amino acids: CATMPGQGPLGVQYF. In DNA form, the CDR3 reads TGTGCCACCATGCCTGGACAGGGCCCCCTAGGTGTGCAGTACTTC.

This clone was recorded many times. The chain carries TRBV11-2 and TRBJ2-7; no clear D gene. This CDR3 contains 11 residues. The germline V gene encodes CDR1 SGHAT and CDR2 FQNNGV. With 5 bases removed from V and 2 bases from J, the gap between germline ends came to 4 bases. The CDR3 here is CASSPAYEQYF. CDR3 DNA sequence: TGTGCCAGCAGCCCAGCCTACGAGCAGTACTTC.

This clone was picked up many times. The V call is TRBV4-1, the J call TRBJ1-2, with 8 nucleotides matching TRBD1. V shed 4 bases and J 2 bases; nucleotides not matched to a gene: 6. The germline gives CDR1 MGHRA, CDR2 YSYEKL. The CDR3 has 15 residues. CDR3 nucleotides: TGCGCCAGCAGCCGTGGACAGGGCGAGAACTATGGCTACACCTTC. Amino acids: CASSRGQGENYGYTF.

In this sample, this clone turned up many times. The chain employs TRBV2 and TRBJ2-1; D not certain. Germline V gene data show CDR1 as SNHLY and CDR2 as FYNNEI. The CDR3 has 12 amino acids. Trimming cost V 7 bases and J 10 bases, with 14 bases left between them. CDR3 loop: CASTGSWPEQFF. In DNA form, the CDR3 reads TGTGCCAGCACCGGGTCGTGGCCGGAGCAGTTCTTC.

This clone was found a few times. This sequence joins TRBV12-3 or TRBV12-4 and TRBJ2-3; a weak D match, TRBD2 (6 bases). Trimming took off 3 bases at V and 5 bases at J, with 15 bases between the two ends. The CDR3 is 15 amino acids. This CDR3 is CASSFGAGLIDTQYF. The CDR3 DNA follows: TGTGCCAGCAGTTTTGGGGCGGGACTGATAGATACGCAGTATTTT.

This clone was detected many times. V usage is TRBV5-4 and J usage is TRBJ2-2; D may be TRBD1 (6 bases). CDR3 length: 15 residues. V was pared by 1 base and J by 2 bases, with 9 bases between. From germline, CDR1 is SGHNT and CDR2 YYREEE (reference sequence). CDR3 amino acids: CASSLRQVNTGELFF. DNA for the CDR3: TGTGCCAGCAGCTTGAGACAGGTTAACACCGGGGAGCTGTTTTTT.

This clone was recorded many times. The J gene is TRBJ2-1, the V gene TRBV7-3; 10 nucleotides match TRBD2. Germline V gene lookup returns CDR1 SGHTA and CDR2 FQGTGA. CDR3 length equals 15 residues. V dropped 5 bases and J dropped 5; count of bases not matched to a gene: 6. The DNA of the CDR3 is TGTGCCAGCAGCGTCAGCGGGAGGGTTAACAATGAGCAGTTCTTC. Its translation: CASSVSGRVNNEQFF.

The sample holds a few counts of this clone. The rearrangement links TRBV30 to TRBJ1-4; possible D gene TRBD1, 5 bases. CDR3 size: 14 residues. Germline assignment: CDR1 GTSNPN and CDR2 SVGIG (reference sequence). V was shortened by 1 base and J by 3 bases, with 9 bases between the two germline ends. The CDR3 spells CAWSGKQANEKLFF. The CDR3 nucleotides are TGTGCCTGGAGTGGAAAACAGGCTAATGAAAAACTGTTTTTT. The full variable domain, its missing parts supplied by reference TRBV30 and TRBJ1-4, is SQTIHQWPATLVQPVGSPLSLECTVEGTSNPNLYWYRQAAGRGLQLLFYSVGIGQISSEVPQNLSASRPQDRQFILSSKKLLLSDSGFYLCAWSGKQANEKLFFGSGTQLSVL.

The rearrangement links TRBV6-2 or TRBV6-3 to TRBJ1-2, with TRBD1 matching 7 bases. Germline V CDR1 and CDR2: MNHEY, SVGEGT. V gave up 8 bases and J gave up 1 base; unmatched junction bases: 1. The CDR3 contains 12 residues. DNA of the CDR3: TGTGCCAGCGGGGACAGTAACTATGGCTACACCTTC. Amino acid sequence: CASGDSNYGYTF.

The rearrangement uses TRBV6-2 or TRBV6-3 and TRBJ2-7; D call uncertain. V was pared by 2 bases and J by 2 bases, with 10 bases between. Germline V gene data show CDR1 as MNHEY and CDR2 as SVGEGT. This CDR3 has 14 residues. The CDR3 DNA reads as TGTGCCAGCAGTTACGGTAGACAAGCCTACGAGCAGTACTTC. It specifies CASSYGRQAYEQYF.

Ten or more counts support this clone. This chain uses TRBV19 with TRBJ1-5; 8 bases map to TRBD1. This CDR3 is 20 amino acids long. Germline V gene lookup returns CDR1 LNHDA and CDR2 SQIVND (reference sequence). After removal of 6 bases from V and 4 bases from J, the junction contained 23 bases not matched to a gene. CDR3: CASSRTRAGTGNSINQPQHF. The DNA for the CDR3 is TGTGCCAGTAGCCGAACAAGAGCCGGGACAGGAAACTCAATAAATCAGCCCCAGCATTTT.

At least ten counts were recorded for this clone. The CDR3 is CASSPRQRQSYNEQFF. CDR3 bases: TGTGCCAGCTCACCACGGCAGCGGCAATCCTACAATGAGCAGTTCTTC. The J gene is TRBJ2-1, the V gene TRBV18, with a tentative D call TRBD2 (5 bases). V lost 1 base and J 1 base, leaving 11 bases between the germline ends. The CDR3 is 16 residues long. Germline-derived CDR1 and CDR2 are KGHSH and LQKENI.

This clone was recorded at least ten times. V and J are TRBV3-1 and TRBJ2-7, with a tentative D call TRBD2 (5 bases). The length of the CDR3 is 14 residues. The germline V and J ends were trimmed by 4 bases and 7 bases, with 17 bases remaining between them. Germline CDR1 LGHDT, CDR2 YNNKEL (reference sequence). The CDR3 sequence is CASSRVIDSGEQYF. The CDR3, as DNA: TGTGCCAGCAGCCGGGTAATTGACTCGGGGGAGCAGTACTTC.